This T cell receptor (beta chain) was recorded in a study of OX40 agonist ivuxolimab in advanced cancers. This table comes from immunoSEQ multiplex PCR, and its TCRdb copy is limited to in-frame clones, with some not included. Among some 77,000 clones, 90% were seen once, and the ten largest hold less than 2%. CDR1 and CDR2 (germline): WNHNN, SYGVQD (reference sequence). The CDR3 consists of 13 residues. Trimming pared 5 bases from V and 4 bases from J, leaving 8 bases between. Sequencing used CD4+ or CD8+ T cells sorted from blood, obtained in a trial of the OX40 agonist ivuxolimab. This clonotype was obtained from an adult with an advanced solid tumor such as melanoma, head and neck, liver or kidney cancer. This chain joins TRBV10-1 and TRBJ2-2; tentatively, D is TRBD1 (6 bases). This CDR3 is CASSQGITGELFF. Here the CDR3 DNA reads TGCGCCAGCAGTCAGGGGATCACCGGGGAGCTGTTTTTT.